The 16 T cell receptor beta chains listed next were all sequenced from one sample in a study of T-cell memory formation after mild COVID-19. TCRdb itself ran the 5' RACE reads through MiXCR, one entry per CDR3 protein. The profile covers under 50,000 distinct CDR3 sequences, with 27% appearing a single time and around 45% taken by the ten largest. The sequencing sample was made of PBMCs or a T cell subset sorted from them (not recorded which). The receptors shown here come from a man younger than 35 who had mild COVID-19 (a few samples of this study predate the infection). Cell type and time point are not known.

This clonotype was recorded a few times. This rearrangement joins TRBV7-7 to TRBJ2-5; unclear D gene. Between the trimmed V and J ends, which lost 5 bases and 0 bases, there was a span of 10 bases. This CDR3 has 14 amino acids. CDR1 SSHAT and CDR2 FNYEAQ come from the germline V gene (reference sequence). The CDR3 region is CASSPDPYQETQYF. CDR3 bases: TGTGCCAGCAGCCCGGATCCGTACCAAGAGACCCAGTACTTC. Based on the CDR3 plus reference TRBV7-7 and TRBJ2-5, the full variable domain is GAGVSQSPRYKVTKRGQDVTLRCDPISSHATLYWYQQALGQGPEFLTYFNYEAQPDKSGLPSDRFSAERPEGSISTLTIQRTEQRDSAMYRCASSPDPYQETQYFGPGTRLLVL.

The chain is built from TRBV7-2 and TRBJ1-2; 9 bases fit TRBD1. Germline V gene data show CDR1 as SGHTA and CDR2 as FQGNSA. Germline trimming cut 5 bases from V and 0 bases from J; bases unmatched to any gene: 7. This CDR3 is 16 amino acids long. The CDR3: CASSPRGQGTNYGYTF. The CDR3 bases are TGTGCCAGCAGCCCTAGAGGACAGGGGACTAACTATGGCTACACCTTC.

V gene TRBV6-6 combines with J gene TRBJ2-1; D is ambiguous. Per the germline V gene, CDR1 is MNHNY and CDR2 is SVGAGI (reference sequence). Trimming took 0 bases from V and 10 from J, leaving 4 bases between them. The CDR3 runs to 11 residues. The CDR3 sequence is CASSYSSEQFF. CDR3 DNA: TGTGCCAGCAGTTACTCGTCGGAGCAGTTCTTC.

This clonotype appeared a few times. The chain links TRBV7-2 to TRBJ2-5; possibly TRBD2 for D (7 bases). V shed 2 bases and J shed 5 bases, with 12 bases lying between them. There are 14 residues in the CDR3. Germline V CDR1 and CDR2: SGHTA, FQGNSA. CDR3 DNA: TGTGCCAGCAGCTTAAGGCGGGGGCGGGAGACCCAGTACTTC. Amino acid sequence: CASSLRRGRETQYF.

This clonotype was counted a few times. The chain uses TRBV4-2 and TRBJ1-1, with 9 bases aligning to TRBD1. The CDR3 spans 15 residues. The junction had 4 bases not matched to a gene; V was cut back by 5 bases and J by 0 bases. Germline V gives CDR1 LGHNA, CDR2 YNFKEQ. CDR3 bases: TGTGCCAGCAGCAAAACAGGGGGCATGAACACTGAAGCTTTCTTT. This translates into CASSKTGGMNTEAFF.

This clonotype is medium-sized in the sample. This chain links TRBV29-1 with TRBJ2-1; TRBD2 is a possible D gene (6 bases). CDR1 and CDR2 from the germline V gene are SQVTM and ANQGSEA. This CDR3 has 13 amino acids. V was cut by 6 bases and J by 12 bases, with 21 bases left in between. The CDR3 DNA is TGCAGCGTACCGGGACTGCCATCAGATGGGCAGTTCTTC. It encodes CSVPGLPSDGQFF.

The V gene is TRBV12-3 or TRBV12-4, the J gene TRBJ2-5, with D possibly TRBD2 on 7 matching bases. The CDR3 contains 14 residues. Between the trimmed V and J ends, which lost 6 bases and 7 bases, there was a span of 18 bases. The CDR3 region has the DNA TGTGCCAGCAGAGGGGGGACTACCAATCCGACCCAGTACTTC. As protein: CASRGGTTNPTQYF.

This chain joins TRBV4-1 and TRBJ2-3; possible D gene TRBD2, 6 bases. This CDR3 contains 16 residues. Between the trimmed V and J ends, which lost 0 bases and 2 bases, there was a span of 12 bases. Germline V gene data show CDR1 as MGHRA and CDR2 as YSYEKL. DNA for the CDR3: TGCGCCAGCAGCCAAGATTGGGCGGGGCCCACAGATACGCAGTATTTT. Protein product: CASSQDWAGPTDTQYF.

This clonotype was detected only a few times. The chain recombines TRBV5-5 with TRBJ2-2; D is possibly TRBD1 or TRBD2 (6 bases each). CDR1 and CDR2 from the germline V gene are SGHKS and YYEKEE (reference sequence). The V end was cut by 0 bases, the J end by 5 bases, with 17 bases between. There are 17 residues in the CDR3. The CDR3 DNA reads as TGTGCCAGCAGCTTGGCCCCCGGTCAGGGGAGGACCGGGGAGCTGTTTTTT. Its translation: CASSLAPGQGRTGELFF.

J is TRBJ2-5 and V is TRBV12-3 or TRBV12-4; 8 bases fit TRBD2. This CDR3 comprises 15 residues. V gave up 6 bases and J gave up 4 bases; unmatched junction bases: 10. CDR3 sequence (DNA): TGTGCCAGCAGCTGGGGCGGGGGGCGACTAGAGACCCAGTACTTC. Amino acids: CASSWGGGRLETQYF.

V and J are TRBV5-1 and TRBJ1-1, with D unclear. The V end lost 1 base, the J end lost 1 base, and 5 bases lay between the germline ends. This CDR3 has 13 residues. Germline CDR1 SGHRS, CDR2 YFSETQ. CDR3 DNA sequence: TGCGCCAGCAGCTTGTTGGGGAACACTGAAGCTTTCTTT. Its translation: CASSLLGNTEAFF. The whole variable domain, filled in from reference TRBV5-1 and TRBJ1-1, reads KAGVTQTPRYLIKTRGQQVTLSCSPISGHRSVSWYQQTPGQGLQFLFEYFSETQRNKGNFPGRFSGRQFSNSRSEMNVSTLELGDSALYLCASSLLGNTEAFFGQGTRLTVV.

The table lists this clonotype with many counts. The chain joins TRBV7-2 to TRBJ1-5, with D possibly being TRBD1 (6 bases). The germline gives CDR1 SGHTA, CDR2 FQGNSA. Trimming removed 4 bases at V and 4 bases at J, with 11 bases between. The CDR3 sequence is 14 residues long. The CDR3 region is CASSSRGWNQPQHF. The CDR3 nucleotides are TGTGCCAGCAGCTCCAGGGGATGGAATCAGCCCCAGCATTTT.

In nucleotides, the CDR3 is TGTGCCAGCAGTGATGGACAGGGGTCGGTCTCACCCCTCCACTTT. It codes for CASSDGQGSVSPLHF. V and J are TRBV6-1 and TRBJ1-6; 9 bases match TRBD1. The germline V gene encodes CDR1 MNHNS and CDR2 SASEGT. Germline trimming cut 3 bases from V and 10 bases from J; bases unmatched to any gene: 7. The CDR3 covers 15 residues.

The V call is TRBV11-3, the J call TRBJ2-1; a possible D gene is TRBD1 (5 bases). The CDR3 contains 13 residues. V was cut by 7 bases and J by 6 bases, with 13 bases left in between. Germline CDR1 SGHNT, CDR2 YENEEA. The CDR3 protein is CASKGDDPNEQFF. The CDR3 DNA reads TGTGCCAGCAAAGGGGATGACCCCAATGAGCAGTTCTTC. The full variable domain, with the rest looked up from reference TRBV11-3 and TRBJ2-1, is EAGVVQSPRYKIIEKKQPVAFWCNPISGHNTLYWYLQNLGQGPELLIRYENEEAVDDSQLPKDRFSAERLKGVDSTLKIQPAELGDSAVYLCASKGDDPNEQFFGPGTRLTVL.

The genes are TRBV29-1 and TRBJ2-7; D gene ambiguous. This CDR3 is built from 12 residues. V lost 0 bases, J lost 4 bases, and 7 bases lay in between. Germline-derived CDR1 and CDR2 are SQVTM and ANQGSEA. The CDR3 region has the DNA TGCAGCGTTGAAGAGTCAGGATACGAGCAGTACTTC. Translating gives CSVEESGYEQYF.

This clonotype was recorded many times. The chain joins TRBV7-3 to TRBJ1-2, with a tentative D call TRBD1 (6 bases). The CDR3 extends over 14 amino acids. The germline V gene has CDR1 SGHTA and CDR2 FQGTGA. V lost 0 bases and J lost 8, with 13 bases in between. The CDR3 DNA is TGTGCCAGCAGCTTAACGGGGCCAGGGGAAGGCTACACCTTC. Translating it yields CASSLTGPGEGYTF.